This T cell receptor (beta chain) was obtained from a study of OX40 agonist ivuxolimab in advanced cancers. Study at large: Three patients had partial responses: one hepatocellular carcinoma, two cutaneous melanoma.

Whole-study results and caveats: Expanded peripheral T cells had an undetermined antigen specificity. Low normalized T-cell clonal expansion also characterized some of the nonresponders.

A remark on this clone: Its antigen is currently unknown.

Assay used: immunoSEQ multiplex PCR; TCRdb lists only in-frame clones, some missing. The sample has 70,000 to 95,000 clones, less than 90% seen once. The V gene's germline CDR1 is DFQATT and CDR2 SNEGSKA (reference sequence). The CDR3 totals 11 residues. The material sequenced was CD4+ or CD8+ T cells sorted from blood, taken in a trial of the OX40 agonist ivuxolimab. The origin of this receptor is an adult with an advanced solid tumor such as melanoma, head and neck, liver or kidney cancer. This sequence joins TRBV20-1 and TRBJ1-1, with 7 bases lining up with TRBD1. The CDR3 sequence is CSGQEPTEAFF. The CDR3 region has the DNA TGCAGCGGACAGGAGCCCACTGAAGCTTTCTTT.